The 13 T cell receptor beta chains listed next were all sequenced from one sample in a study of blood T cell repertoires in COVID-19. Using immunoSEQ multiplex PCR, the repertoire was profiled, and TCRdb retains in-frame clones only, with some absent. Of 77,000 or so clones detected, roughly 70% appear once; the ten largest clones hold 2% to 3%. Sample: peripheral blood. These TCRs come from a human donor with acute or convalescent COVID-19. The donor label of this sample is uncertain.

This clone has only a few counts. The chain recombines TRBV11-2 with TRBJ2-2; possibly TRBD1 for D (8 bases). V shed 6 bases and J shed 4 bases, with 21 bases lying between them. The CDR3 totals 17 residues. Looked up from germline, CDR1 is SGHAT and CDR2 is FQNNGV. CDR3 sequence: CASRDRGLAEITGELFF. The CDR3, as DNA: TGTGCCAGCAGAGACAGGGGTCTAGCGGAAATCACCGGGGAGCTGTTTTTT.

The rearrangement uses TRBV5-8 and TRBJ2-7; no firm D call. This CDR3 region has 14 residues. V lost 2 bases to trimming and J lost 6 bases, with 15 bases between them. Germline assignment: CDR1 SGHTS and CDR2 YDEGEE. CDR3 region: CASSLLQLRREQYF. Here the CDR3 DNA reads TGTGCCAGCAGCTTACTTCAACTGCGGCGCGAGCAGTACTTC.

The chain has TRBV5-6 and TRBJ1-6; TRBD1 matches at 8 bases. CDR1 and CDR2 (germline): SGHDT, YYEEEE. V lost 0 bases, J lost 6 bases, and 5 bases stayed unmatched. The CDR3 loop spans 16 amino acids. CDR3 sequence (DNA): TGTGCCAGCAGCTTGGGGGGCGGGACAGGTAATTCACCCCTCCACTTT. It encodes CASSLGGGTGNSPLHF.

This chain joins TRBV7-2 and TRBJ2-1; 9 positions match TRBD2. Germline trimming cut 5 bases from V and 5 bases from J; bases unmatched to any gene: 7. This CDR3 has 15 amino acids. CDR1 and CDR2 from the germline V gene are SGHTA and FQGNSA. CDR3: CASSDSGGTNNEQFF. The CDR3 nucleotides read TGTGCCAGCAGCGATAGCGGGGGCACCAACAATGAGCAGTTCTTC.

J is TRBJ2-7 and V is TRBV7-2, with D perhaps matching TRBD2 (6 bases). Trimming shortened V by 4 bases and J by 5 bases, and 12 bases separated the two germline ends. Per germline, CDR1 SGHTA and CDR2 FQGNSA. CDR3 length equals 13 residues. The CDR3 nucleotides are TGTGCCAGCAGCTCGTATAGCGGAAACGAGCAGTACTTC. This sequence encodes CASSSYSGNEQYF.

As to this clone: Sequence at one end of the junction differs from germline and may be a read error. The V and J genes are TRBV20-1 and TRBJ2-1; no reliable D call. Germline CDR1 reads DFQATT; CDR2 reads SNEGSKA (reference sequence). The CDR3 covers 11 residues. The CDR3 is CSATSYNVQFF. The CDR3, as DNA: TGCAGTGCTACTAGTTACAATGTGCAGTTCTTC.

J is TRBJ1-5 and V is TRBV19; D gene ambiguous. The CDR3 is made up of 15 amino acids. Trimming shortened V by 8 bases and J by 10 bases, and 24 bases separated the two germline ends. Germline values: CDR1 LNHDA, CDR2 SQIVND (reference sequence). The CDR3 region is CASQNQARNFGPQHF. The DNA for the CDR3 is TGTGCCAGTCAGAACCAGGCCAGGAATTTTGGTCCCCAGCATTTT. Full variable domain (rest looked up from reference TRBV19 and TRBJ1-5): DGGITQSPKYLFRKEGQNVTLSCEQNLNHDAMYWYRQDPGQGLRLIYYSQIVNDFQKGDIAEGYSVSREKKESFPLTVTSAQKNPTAFYLCASQNQARNFGPQHFGDGTRLSIL.

There are a few counts of this clone. The V and J genes are TRBV6-2 or TRBV6-3 and TRBJ2-2, with D tentatively TRBD1 (6 bases). The CDR3 extends over 14 amino acids. V shed 7 bases and J shed 3 bases, with 12 bases lying between them. CDR1 is MNHEY, CDR2 SVGEGT, per germline. This CDR3 is CASNPDRHTGELFF. DNA of the CDR3: TGTGCCAGCAACCCGGACAGACACACCGGGGAGCTGTTTTTT.

Turning to this clone: Because the CDR3's place on the DNA is in doubt, the DNA is left out and the CDR3 is given as listed by TCRdb. The rearrangement uses TRBV11-3 and TRBJ2-1; the D call of TRBD1 is as the table states it, not checked on the DNA. The CDR3 is 12 residues long, ends included. Per the germline V gene, CDR1 is SGHNT and CDR2 is YENEEA. CDR3 amino acids: CASSVGQGSEFF.

This clone came up a few times. This rearrangement joins TRBV5-1 to TRBJ1-2; D is unclear. Per germline, CDR1 SGHRS and CDR2 YFSETQ. Trimming removed 2 bases from V and 4 bases from J, with 12 bases in between. The CDR3 totals 14 residues. The CDR3 nucleotides are TGCGCCAGCAGCTTAACCGGGGATGGCTATGGCTACACCTTC. Its protein product is CASSLTGDGYGYTF.

The rearrangement links TRBV3-1 (or the pseudogene TRBV3-2) to TRBJ2-2; 14 nucleotides match TRBD2. This CDR3 contains 16 residues. Germline-derived CDR1 and CDR2 are LGHDT and YNNKEL (reference sequence). The trim removed 5 bases at V and 6 bases at J, leaving 5 bases unmatched. The CDR3 bases are TGTGCCAGCAGCTCCCGACTAGCGGGGGGGCCCGGGGAGCTGTTTTTT. Residues: CASSSRLAGGPGELFF.

This clone appeared a few times. The chain combines TRBV5-1 with TRBJ2-5, with D tentatively TRBD2 (6 bases). Looked up from germline, CDR1 is SGHRS and CDR2 is YFSETQ. Deletions cut 5 bases from V and 5 bases from J, with 16 bases between. This CDR3 region has 14 residues. Here the CDR3 DNA reads TGCGCCAGCAGTACTGACCATGCGGGGGAGACCCAGTACTTC. This translates into CASSTDHAGETQYF. Using reference TRBV5-1 and TRBJ2-5 for the parts outside the CDR3, the full variable domain is KAGVTQTPRYLIKTRGQQVTLSCSPISGHRSVSWYQQTPGQGLQFLFEYFSETQRNKGNFPGRFSGRQFSNSRSEMNVSTLELGDSALYLCASSTDHAGETQYFGPGTRLLVL.

J is TRBJ2-5 and V is TRBV5-1; a weak D match, TRBD1 (6 bases). Germline CDR1 and CDR2: SGHRS and YFSETQ. Trimming left V 0 bases short and J 5 bases short, with 11 bases between. This CDR3 region has 14 residues. The CDR3 protein is CASSLGGRRETQYF. CDR3 sequence (DNA): TGCGCCAGCAGCTTGGGGGGGCGCCGGGAGACCCAGTACTTC.